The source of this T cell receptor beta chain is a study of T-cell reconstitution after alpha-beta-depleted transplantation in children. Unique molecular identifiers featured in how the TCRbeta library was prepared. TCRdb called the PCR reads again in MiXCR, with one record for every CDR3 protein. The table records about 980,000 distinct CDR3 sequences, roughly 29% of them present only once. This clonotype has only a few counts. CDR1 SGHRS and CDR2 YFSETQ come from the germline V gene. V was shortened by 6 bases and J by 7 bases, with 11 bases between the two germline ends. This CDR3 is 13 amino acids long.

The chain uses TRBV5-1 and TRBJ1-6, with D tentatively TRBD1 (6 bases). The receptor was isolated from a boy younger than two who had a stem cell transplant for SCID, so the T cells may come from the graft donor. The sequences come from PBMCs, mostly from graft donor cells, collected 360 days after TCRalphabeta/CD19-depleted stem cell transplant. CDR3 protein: CASTGAGNSPLHF. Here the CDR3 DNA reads TGCGCCAGCACAGGGGCAGGGAATTCACCCCTCCACTTT.